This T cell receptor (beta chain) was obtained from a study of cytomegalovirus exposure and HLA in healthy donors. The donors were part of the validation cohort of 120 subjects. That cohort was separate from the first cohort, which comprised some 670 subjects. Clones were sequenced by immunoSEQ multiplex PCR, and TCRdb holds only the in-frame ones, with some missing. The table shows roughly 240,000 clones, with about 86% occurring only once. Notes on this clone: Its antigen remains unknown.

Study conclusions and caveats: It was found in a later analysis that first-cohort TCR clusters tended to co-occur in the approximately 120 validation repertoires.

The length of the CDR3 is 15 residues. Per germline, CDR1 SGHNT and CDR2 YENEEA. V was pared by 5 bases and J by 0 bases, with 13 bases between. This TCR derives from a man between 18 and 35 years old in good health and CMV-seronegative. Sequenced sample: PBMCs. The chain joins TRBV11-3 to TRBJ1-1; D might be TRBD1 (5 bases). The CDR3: CASSPRGGMNTEAFF. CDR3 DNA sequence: TGTGCCAGCAGCCCGCGTGGGGGGATGAACACTGAAGCTTTCTTT.